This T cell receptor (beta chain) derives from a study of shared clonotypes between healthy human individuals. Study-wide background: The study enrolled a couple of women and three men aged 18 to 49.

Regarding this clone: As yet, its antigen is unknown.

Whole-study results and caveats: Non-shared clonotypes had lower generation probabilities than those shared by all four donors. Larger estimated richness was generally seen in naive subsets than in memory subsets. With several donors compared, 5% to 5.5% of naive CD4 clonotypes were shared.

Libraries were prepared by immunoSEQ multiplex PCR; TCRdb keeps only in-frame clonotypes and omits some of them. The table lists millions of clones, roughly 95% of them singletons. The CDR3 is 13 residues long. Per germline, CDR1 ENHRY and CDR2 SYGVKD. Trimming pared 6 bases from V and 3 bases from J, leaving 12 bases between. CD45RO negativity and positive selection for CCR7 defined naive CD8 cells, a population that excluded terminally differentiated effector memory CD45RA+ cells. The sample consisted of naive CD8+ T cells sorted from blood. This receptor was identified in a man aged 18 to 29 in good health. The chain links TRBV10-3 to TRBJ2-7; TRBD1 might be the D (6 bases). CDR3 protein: CAIRGDTSYEQYF. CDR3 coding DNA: TGTGCCATCAGAGGGGACACCAGCTACGAGCAGTACTTC.